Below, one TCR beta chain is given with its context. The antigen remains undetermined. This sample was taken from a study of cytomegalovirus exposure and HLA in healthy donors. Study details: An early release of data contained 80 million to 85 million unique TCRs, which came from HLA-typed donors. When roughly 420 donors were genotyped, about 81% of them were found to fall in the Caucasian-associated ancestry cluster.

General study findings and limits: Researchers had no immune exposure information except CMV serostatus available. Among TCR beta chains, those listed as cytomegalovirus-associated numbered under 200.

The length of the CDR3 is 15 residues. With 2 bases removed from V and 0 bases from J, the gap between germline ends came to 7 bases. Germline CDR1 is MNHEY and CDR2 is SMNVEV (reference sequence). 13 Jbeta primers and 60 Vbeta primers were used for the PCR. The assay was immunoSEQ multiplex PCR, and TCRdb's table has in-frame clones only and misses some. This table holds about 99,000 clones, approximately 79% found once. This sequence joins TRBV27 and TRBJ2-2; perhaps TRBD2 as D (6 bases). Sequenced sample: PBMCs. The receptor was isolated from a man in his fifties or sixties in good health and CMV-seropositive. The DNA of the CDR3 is TGTGCCAGCAGTTTAGGGACTTCGAACACCGGGGAGCTGTTTTTT. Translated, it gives CASSLGTSNTGELFF.